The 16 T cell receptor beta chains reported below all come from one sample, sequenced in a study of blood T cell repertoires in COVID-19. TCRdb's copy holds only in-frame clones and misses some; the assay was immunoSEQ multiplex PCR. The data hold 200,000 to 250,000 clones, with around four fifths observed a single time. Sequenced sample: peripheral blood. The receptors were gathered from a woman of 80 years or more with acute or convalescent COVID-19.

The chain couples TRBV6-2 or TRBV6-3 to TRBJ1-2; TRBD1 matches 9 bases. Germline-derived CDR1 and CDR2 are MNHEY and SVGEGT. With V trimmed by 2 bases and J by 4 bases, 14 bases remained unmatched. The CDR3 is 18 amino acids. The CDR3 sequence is CASSYSLLTDRGLYGYTF. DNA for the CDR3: TGTGCCAGCAGTTACAGCTTACTGACGGACAGGGGACTCTATGGCTACACCTTC.

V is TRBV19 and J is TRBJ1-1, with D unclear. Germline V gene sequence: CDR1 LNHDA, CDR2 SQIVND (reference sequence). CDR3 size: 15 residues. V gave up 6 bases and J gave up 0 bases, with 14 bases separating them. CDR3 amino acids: CASRPRWALNTEAFF. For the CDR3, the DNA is TGTGCCAGTAGACCCCGTTGGGCATTGAACACTGAAGCTTTCTTT.

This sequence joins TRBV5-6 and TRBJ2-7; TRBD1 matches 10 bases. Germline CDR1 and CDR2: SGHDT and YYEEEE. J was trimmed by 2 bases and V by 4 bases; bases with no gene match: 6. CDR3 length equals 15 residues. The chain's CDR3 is CASSEPTGGPYEQYF. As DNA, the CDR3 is TGTGCCAGCAGCGAACCGACAGGGGGCCCCTACGAGCAGTACTTC.

In nucleotides, the CDR3 is TGTGCCAGTAGTATGACTCCCACGGGCGAGCAGTACTTC. This gives the protein CASSMTPTGEQYF. The V gene is TRBV19, the J gene TRBJ2-7; D is undetermined. V dropped 3 bases and J dropped 6 bases, with 12 bases sitting between them. Germline values: CDR1 LNHDA, CDR2 SQIVND (reference sequence). CDR3 length equals 13 residues.

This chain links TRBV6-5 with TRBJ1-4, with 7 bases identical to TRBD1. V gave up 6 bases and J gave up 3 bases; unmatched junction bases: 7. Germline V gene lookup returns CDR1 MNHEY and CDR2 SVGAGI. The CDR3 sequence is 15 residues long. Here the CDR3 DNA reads TGTGCCAGCAGCCGAAACAGGGGTTCTAATGAAAAACTGTTTTTT. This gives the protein CASSRNRGSNEKLFF.

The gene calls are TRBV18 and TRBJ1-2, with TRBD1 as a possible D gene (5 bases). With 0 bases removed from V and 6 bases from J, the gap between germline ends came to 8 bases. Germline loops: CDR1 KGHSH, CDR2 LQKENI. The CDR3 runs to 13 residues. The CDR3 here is CASSPPARDGYTF. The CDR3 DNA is TGTGCCAGCTCACCACCGGCCAGGGATGGCTACACCTTC.

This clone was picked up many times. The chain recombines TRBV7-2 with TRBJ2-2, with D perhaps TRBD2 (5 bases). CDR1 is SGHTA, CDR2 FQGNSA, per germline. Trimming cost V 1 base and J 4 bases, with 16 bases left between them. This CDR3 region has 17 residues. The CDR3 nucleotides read TGTGCCAGCAGCTTAGTCCCCACCAGCGGCCTCACCGGGGAGCTGTTTTTT. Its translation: CASSLVPTSGLTGELFF.

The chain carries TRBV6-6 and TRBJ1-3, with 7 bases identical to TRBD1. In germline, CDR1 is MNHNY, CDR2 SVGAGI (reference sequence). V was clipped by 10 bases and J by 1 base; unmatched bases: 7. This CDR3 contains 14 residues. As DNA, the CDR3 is TGTGCCATCCGGGACAGCGTATCTGGAAACACCATATATTTT. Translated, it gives CAIRDSVSGNTIYF.

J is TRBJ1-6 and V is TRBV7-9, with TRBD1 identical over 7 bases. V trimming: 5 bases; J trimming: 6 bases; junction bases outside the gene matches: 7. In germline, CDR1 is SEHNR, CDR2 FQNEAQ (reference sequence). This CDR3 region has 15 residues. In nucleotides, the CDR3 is TGTGCCAGCAGCCGGGAAGGGACAGTTAATTCACCCCTCCACTTT. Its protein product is CASSREGTVNSPLHF. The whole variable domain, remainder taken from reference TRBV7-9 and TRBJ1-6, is DTGVSQNPRHKITKRGQNVTFRCDPISEHNRLYWYRQTLGQGPEFLTYFQNEAQLEKSRLLSDRFSAERPKGSFSTLEIQRTEQGDSAMYLCASSREGTVNSPLHFGNGTRLTVT.

The CDR3 here is CATSSGGFTDTQYF. DNA for the CDR3: TGTGCCACCAGTTCGGGAGGGTTCACAGATACGCAGTATTTT. V is TRBV24-1 and J is TRBJ2-3; 8 positions agree with TRBD2. The junction had 3 bases not matched to a gene; V was cut back by 6 bases and J by 2 bases. Per the germline V gene, CDR1 is KGHDR and CDR2 is SFDVKD. The CDR3 is 14 residues long.

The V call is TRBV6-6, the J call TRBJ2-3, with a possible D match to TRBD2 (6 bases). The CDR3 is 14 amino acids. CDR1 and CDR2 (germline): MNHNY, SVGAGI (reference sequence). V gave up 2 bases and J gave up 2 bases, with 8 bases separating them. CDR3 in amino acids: CASSYRGNTDTQYF. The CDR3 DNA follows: TGTGCCAGCAGTTACCGGGGGAACACAGATACGCAGTATTTT.

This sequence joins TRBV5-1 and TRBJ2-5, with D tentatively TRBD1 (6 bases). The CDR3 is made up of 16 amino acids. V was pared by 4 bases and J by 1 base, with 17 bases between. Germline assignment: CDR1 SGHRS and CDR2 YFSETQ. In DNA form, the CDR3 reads TGCGCCAGCAGCCGAACCCCAGGACAGAGCCAAGAGACCCAGTACTTC. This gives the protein CASSRTPGQSQETQYF.

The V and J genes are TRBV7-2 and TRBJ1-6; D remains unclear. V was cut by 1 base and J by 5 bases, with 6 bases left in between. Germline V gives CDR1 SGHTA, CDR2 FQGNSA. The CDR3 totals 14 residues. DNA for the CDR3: TGTGCCAGCAGCTTAGGGCCCCATAATTCACCCCTCCACTTT. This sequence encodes CASSLGPHNSPLHF.

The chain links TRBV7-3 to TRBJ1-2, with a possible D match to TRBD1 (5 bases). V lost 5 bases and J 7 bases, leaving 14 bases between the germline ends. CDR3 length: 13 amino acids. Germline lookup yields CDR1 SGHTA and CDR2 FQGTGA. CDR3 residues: CASSAGTEGGYTF. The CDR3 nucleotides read TGTGCCAGCAGCGCCGGGACTGAGGGTGGCTACACCTTC.

The CDR3 is CASSFRTGFGYTF. The CDR3 nucleotides are TGTGCCAGCAGTTTTCGGACAGGGTTCGGCTACACCTTC. The chain has TRBV27 and TRBJ1-2; 8 bases align to TRBD1. Trimming removed 3 bases from V and 8 bases from J; junction bases left unmatched: 5. The CDR3 is 13 amino acids. CDR1 and CDR2 from the germline V gene are MNHEY and SMNVEV (reference sequence).

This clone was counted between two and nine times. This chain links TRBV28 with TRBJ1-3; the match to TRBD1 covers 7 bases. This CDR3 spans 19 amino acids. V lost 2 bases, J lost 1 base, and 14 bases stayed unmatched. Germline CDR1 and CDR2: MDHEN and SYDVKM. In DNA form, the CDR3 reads TGTGCCAGCAGTTTAGCCGGACAGGTATTTGACCTTTCTGGAAACACCATATATTTT. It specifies CASSLAGQVFDLSGNTIYF. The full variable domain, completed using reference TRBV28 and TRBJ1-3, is DVKVTQSSRYLVKRTGEKVFLECVQDMDHENMFWYRQDPGLGLRLIYFSYDVKMKEKGDIPEGYSVSREKKERFSLILESASTNQTSMYLCASSLAGQVFDLSGNTIYFGEGSWLTVV.